This T cell receptor (beta chain) was recovered during a study of OX40 agonist ivuxolimab in advanced cancers. Whole-study findings and limits: In general, CD8+ T cells held more expanded clones than CD4+ did, on average. Dosing at 0.1 to 3.0 mg/kg was accompanied by clonal expansion of CD4+ and CD8+ blood T cells by week 6.

The method was immunoSEQ multiplex PCR; TCRdb's version includes in-frame clones alone and lacks a portion of them. This table holds approximately 50,000 clones, 65% to 85% found once. From germline, CDR1 is SGHRS and CDR2 YFSETQ. CDR3 length: 15 amino acids. Trimming took 4 bases from V and 0 from J, leaving 11 bases between them. Turning to this clone: Its target is not known.

The clonotype originates from an adult with an advanced solid tumor such as melanoma, head and neck, liver or kidney cancer. The sample was CD4+ or CD8+ T cells sorted from blood, taken in a trial of the OX40 agonist ivuxolimab. V and J are TRBV5-1 and TRBJ2-1; D gene uncertain. The CDR3 DNA is TGCGCCAGCAGCCCGAGAGAGATCTCCTACAATGAGCAGTTCTTC. Translation: CASSPREISYNEQFF. The variable domain in full, with the rest retrieved from reference TRBV5-1 and TRBJ2-1, is KAGVTQTPRYLIKTRGQQVTLSCSPISGHRSVSWYQQTPGQGLQFLFEYFSETQRNKGNFPGRFSGRQFSNSRSEMNVSTLELGDSALYLCASSPREISYNEQFFGPGTRLTVL.